The entry below gives a single T cell receptor beta chain sequence along with its context. What it binds is unknown. This sample was taken from a study of cytomegalovirus exposure and HLA in healthy donors. As for the study in general: Unique TCRs from HLA-typed donors, 70 million to 85 million of them, were held in an early data release.

The study ran its PCR with 60 Vbeta and 13 Jbeta primers. The method was immunoSEQ multiplex PCR; TCRdb's version includes in-frame clones alone and lacks a portion of them. The data contain around 130,000 clones, around 80% of them seen just once; the ten biggest clones take up 5% to 5.5%. Study-wide points: Later, TCR association rates were found to vary by HLA locus, highest for DRB1 and lowest for HLA-C.

The source material was PBMCs. The TCR sequence derives from a man aged 30 to 39 in good health and CMV-seronegative.

The CDR3 DNA follows: TGTGCCAGCAGCGTAGGGACAGGGGGGGACACTGAAGCTTTCTTT. Amino acids: CASSVGTGGDTEAFF. The chain links TRBV7-9 to TRBJ1-1; 11 bases map to TRBD1. Germline V gene lookup returns CDR1 SEHNR and CDR2 FQNEAQ (reference sequence). The CDR3 has 15 residues. With V trimmed by 5 bases and J by 3 bases, 5 bases remained unmatched. Together with reference TRBV7-9 and TRBJ1-1, the CDR3 gives the full variable domain: DTGVSQNPRHKITKRGQNVTFRCDPISEHNRLYWYRQTLGQGPEFLTYFQNEAQLEKSRLLSDRFSAERPKGSFSTLEIQRTEQGDSAMYLCASSVGTGGDTEAFFGQGTRLTVV.